The entry below gives a single TCR beta chain sequence along with its context. The antigen is not known. Samples: about 28 days before transplant, then days 30, 100 and 180 after. The data derive from a study of T cell clonotyping in hematopoietic cell transplantation. Findings and caveats of the study: After transplant, recipient diversity fell while pathologically expanded clonotypes grew through day 180.

Data came from immunoSEQ multiplex PCR; TCRdb stores just in-frame clones and leaves some out. The table has about 4,500 clones, approximately 85% seen once; the top ten hold 20% to 25%. This specimen was peripheral blood mononuclear cells, taken 180 days after allogeneic stem cell transplant. The sequence came from a male patient aged 55 to 69 who had an allogeneic stem cell transplant from an unrelated donor, so T cells may come from the graft donor. Some clones in this sample may be carry-over from other donors' samples.

This CDR3 reads CASSIGRGNGELFF. In DNA form, the CDR3 reads TGTGCCAGTAGTATAGGCAGGGGAAACGGGGAGCTGTTTTTT. The genes are TRBV19 and TRBJ2-2; tentatively, D is TRBD1 (6 bases). CDR3 length: 14 residues. Trimming left V 1 base short and J 7 bases short, with 10 bases between. Germline V gene sequence: CDR1 LNHDA, CDR2 SQIVND (reference sequence).